Sequencing of this TCR beta chain was carried out in a study of T cell repertoires in cytomegalovirus infection. Study-level information: TCR beta signatures that were public indicated CMV infection and matching HLA type. Findings and limits, study-wide: Clonotype analysis showed dominance of the ex vivo response by HLA-C-restricted CMV-specific TCR beta clonotypes.

This clonotype showed up many times. Antigen unknown. TCRdb re-derived calls from the reads in MiXCR, one entry per CDR3 protein. Of 250,000 or so distinct CDR3 sequences listed, roughly 9% were seen once; the top ten hold approximately 16%. V lost 3 bases to trimming and J lost 8 bases, with 17 bases between them. The germline V gene encodes CDR1 MDHEN and CDR2 SYDVKM. This CDR3 contains 15 residues. The clonotype originates from a human donor in good health (CMV status not recorded). Some clones in this sample may be carry-over from other donors' samples. Sequences were obtained from PBMCs. V usage is TRBV28 and J usage is TRBJ2-4; D remains ambiguous. The CDR3 DNA follows: TGTGCCAGCAGTTTTTCCCGAGCAGAAAGTGACATTCAGTACTTC. As protein: CASSFSRAESDIQYF.